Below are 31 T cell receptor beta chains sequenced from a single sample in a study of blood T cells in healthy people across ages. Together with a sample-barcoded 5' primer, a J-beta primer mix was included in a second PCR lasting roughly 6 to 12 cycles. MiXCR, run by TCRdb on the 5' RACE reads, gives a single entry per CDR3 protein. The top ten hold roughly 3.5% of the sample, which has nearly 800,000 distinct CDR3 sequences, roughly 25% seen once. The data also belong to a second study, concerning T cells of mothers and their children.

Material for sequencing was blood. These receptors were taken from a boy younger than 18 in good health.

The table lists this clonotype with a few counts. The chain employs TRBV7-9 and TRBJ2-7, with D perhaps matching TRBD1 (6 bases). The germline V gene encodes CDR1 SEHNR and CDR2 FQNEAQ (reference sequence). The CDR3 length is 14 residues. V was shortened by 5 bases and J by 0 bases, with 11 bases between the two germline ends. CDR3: CASSPGQTSYEQYF. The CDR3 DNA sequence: TGTGCCAGCAGCCCAGGACAGACCTCCTACGAGCAGTACTTC.

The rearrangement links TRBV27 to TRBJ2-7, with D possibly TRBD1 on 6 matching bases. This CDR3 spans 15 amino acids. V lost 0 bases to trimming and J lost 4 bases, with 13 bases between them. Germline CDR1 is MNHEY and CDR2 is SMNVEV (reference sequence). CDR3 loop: CASSLSMTGGYEQYF. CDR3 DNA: TGTGCCAGCAGTTTATCGATGACAGGCGGGTACGAGCAGTACTTC.

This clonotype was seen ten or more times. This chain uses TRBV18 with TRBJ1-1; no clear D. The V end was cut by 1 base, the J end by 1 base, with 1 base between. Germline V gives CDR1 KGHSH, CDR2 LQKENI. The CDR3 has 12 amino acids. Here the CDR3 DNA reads TGTGCCAGCTCACCACAGAACACTGAAGCTTTCTTT. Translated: CASSPQNTEAFF. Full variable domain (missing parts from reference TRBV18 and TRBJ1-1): NAGVMQNPRHLVRRRGQEARLRCSPMKGHSHVYWYRQLPEEGLKFMVYLQKENIIDESGMPKERFSAEFPKEGPSILRIQQVVRGDSAAYFCASSPQNTEAFFGQGTRLTVV.

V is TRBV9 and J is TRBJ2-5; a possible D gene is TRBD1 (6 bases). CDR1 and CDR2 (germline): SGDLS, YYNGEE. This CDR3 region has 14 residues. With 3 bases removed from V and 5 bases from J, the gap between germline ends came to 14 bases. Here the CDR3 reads CASSGGQLSETQYF. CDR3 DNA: TGTGCCAGCAGCGGAGGACAGTTGTCGGAGACCCAGTACTTC.

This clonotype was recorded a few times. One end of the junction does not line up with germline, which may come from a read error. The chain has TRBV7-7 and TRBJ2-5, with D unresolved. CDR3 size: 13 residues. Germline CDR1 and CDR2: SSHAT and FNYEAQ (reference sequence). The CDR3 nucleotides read TGTGCTAGCAGCGACGCCCCGGGTGGGACCCAGTACTTC. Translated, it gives CASSDAPGGTQYF.

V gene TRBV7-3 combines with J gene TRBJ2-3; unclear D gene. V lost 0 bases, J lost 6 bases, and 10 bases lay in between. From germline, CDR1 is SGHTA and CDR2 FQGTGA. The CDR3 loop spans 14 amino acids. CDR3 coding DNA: TGTGCCAGCAGCTTAACGGGCGGTGTGGATACGCAGTATTTT. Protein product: CASSLTGGVDTQYF. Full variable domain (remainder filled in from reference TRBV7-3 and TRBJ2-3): GAGVSQTPSNKVTEKGKYVELRCDPISGHTALYWYRQSLGQGPEFLIYFQGTGAADDSGLPNDRFFAVRPEGSVSTLKIQRTERGDSAVYLCASSLTGGVDTQYFGPGTRLTVL.

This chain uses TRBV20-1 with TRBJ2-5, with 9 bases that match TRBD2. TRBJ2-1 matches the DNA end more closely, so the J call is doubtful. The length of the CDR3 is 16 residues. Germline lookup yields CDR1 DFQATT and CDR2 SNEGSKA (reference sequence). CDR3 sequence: CSARDWGGGALNEQFF. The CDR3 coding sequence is TGCAGTGCTAGAGATTGGGGCGGGGGGGCCCTCAATGAGCAGTTCTTC.

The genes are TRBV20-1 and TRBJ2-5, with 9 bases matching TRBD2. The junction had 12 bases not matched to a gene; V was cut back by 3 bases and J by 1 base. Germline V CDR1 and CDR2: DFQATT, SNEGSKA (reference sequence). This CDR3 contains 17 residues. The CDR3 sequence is CSARRGSGAGGQETQYF. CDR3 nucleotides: TGCAGTGCTAGGAGGGGCTCAGGAGCGGGAGGCCAAGAGACCCAGTACTTC.

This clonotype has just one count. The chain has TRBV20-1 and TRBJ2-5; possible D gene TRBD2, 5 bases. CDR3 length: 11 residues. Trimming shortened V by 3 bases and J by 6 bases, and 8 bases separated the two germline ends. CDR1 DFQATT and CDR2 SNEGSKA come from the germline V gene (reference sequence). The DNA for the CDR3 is TGCAGTGCTAGCGGGAAGCAGACCCAGTACTTC. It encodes CSASGKQTQYF.

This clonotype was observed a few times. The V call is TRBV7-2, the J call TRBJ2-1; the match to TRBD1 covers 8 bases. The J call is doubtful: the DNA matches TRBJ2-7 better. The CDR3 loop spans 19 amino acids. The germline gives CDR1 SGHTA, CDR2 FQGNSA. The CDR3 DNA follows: TGTGCCAGCAGCTTAGTAAAAATGATTAGGGACAGGTTCAACCACGAGCAGTACTTC. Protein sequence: CASSLVKMIRDRFNHEQYF.

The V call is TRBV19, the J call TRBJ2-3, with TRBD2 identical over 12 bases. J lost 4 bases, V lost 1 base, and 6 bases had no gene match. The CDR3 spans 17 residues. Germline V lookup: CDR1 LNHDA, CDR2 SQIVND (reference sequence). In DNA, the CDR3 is TGTGCCAGTAGTATAGGTCTACTAGCGGGGGGCCCAGATACGCAGTATTTT. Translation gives CASSIGLLAGGPDTQYF.

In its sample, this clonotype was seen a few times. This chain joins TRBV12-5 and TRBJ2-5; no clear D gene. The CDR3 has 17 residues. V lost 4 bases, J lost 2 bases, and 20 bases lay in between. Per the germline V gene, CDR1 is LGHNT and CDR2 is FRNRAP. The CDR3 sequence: CASGSSTAANVQETQYF. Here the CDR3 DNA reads TGTGCTAGTGGTTCTTCTACAGCAGCCAACGTGCAAGAGACCCAGTACTTC.

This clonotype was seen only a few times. The CDR3 region is CASSLLGSGGYTGELFF. The CDR3 DNA reads as TGTGCCAGCAGTTTATTAGGGTCAGGGGGCTACACCGGGGAGCTGTTTTTT. This chain joins TRBV27 and TRBJ2-2; 8 nucleotides match TRBD1. Germline assignment: CDR1 MNHEY and CDR2 SMNVEV (reference sequence). The CDR3 runs to 17 residues. J gave up 3 bases and V 1 base, and 7 bases lay outside the gene matches.

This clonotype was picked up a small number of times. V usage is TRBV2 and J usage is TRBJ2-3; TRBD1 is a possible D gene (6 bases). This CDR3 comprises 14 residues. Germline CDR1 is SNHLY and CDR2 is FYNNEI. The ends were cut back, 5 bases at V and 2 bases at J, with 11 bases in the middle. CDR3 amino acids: CASSNGQNTDTQYF. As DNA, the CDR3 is TGTGCCAGCAGTAATGGACAGAACACAGATACGCAGTATTTT.

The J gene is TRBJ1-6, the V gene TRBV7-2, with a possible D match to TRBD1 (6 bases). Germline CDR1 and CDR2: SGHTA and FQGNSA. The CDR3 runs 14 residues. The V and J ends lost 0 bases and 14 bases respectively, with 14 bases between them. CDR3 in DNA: TGTGCCAGCAGCTTAGCGTTTCAGGGGCGGGCCCTCCACTTT. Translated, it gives CASSLAFQGRALHF.

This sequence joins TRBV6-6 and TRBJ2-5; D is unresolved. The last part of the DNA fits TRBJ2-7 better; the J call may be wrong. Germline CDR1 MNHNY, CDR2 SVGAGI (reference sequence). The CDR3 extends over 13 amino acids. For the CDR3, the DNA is TGTGCCAGCAGTTACAGGGTTACCTACGAGCAGTACTTC. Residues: CASSYRVTYEQYF.

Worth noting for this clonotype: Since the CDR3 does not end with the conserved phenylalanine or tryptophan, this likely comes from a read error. The CDR3 bases are TGCAGCGTTGTGTTAGTATCCCGCACAGATACGCAGTATTTG. Its translation: CSVVLVSRTDTQYL. This chain links TRBV29-1 with TRBJ2-3; the D is unclear. V was cut by 4 bases and J by 1 base, with 12 bases left in between. CDR1 is SQVTM, CDR2 ANQGSEA, per germline. The CDR3 runs to 14 residues.

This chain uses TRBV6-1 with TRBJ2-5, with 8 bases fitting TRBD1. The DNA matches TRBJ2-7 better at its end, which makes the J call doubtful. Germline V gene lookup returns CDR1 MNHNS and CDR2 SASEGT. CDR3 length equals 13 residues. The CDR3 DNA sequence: TGTGCCAGCAGGGGGGACAGGACCTACGAGCAGTACTTC. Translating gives CASRGDRTYEQYF.

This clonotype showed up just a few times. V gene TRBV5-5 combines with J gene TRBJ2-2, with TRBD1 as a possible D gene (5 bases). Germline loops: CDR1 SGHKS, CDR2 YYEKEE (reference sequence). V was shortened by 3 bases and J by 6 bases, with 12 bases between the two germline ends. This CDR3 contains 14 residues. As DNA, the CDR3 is TGTGCCAGCAGCTCGACAGTAGTGCCCGGGGAGCTGTTTTTT. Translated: CASSSTVVPGELFF.

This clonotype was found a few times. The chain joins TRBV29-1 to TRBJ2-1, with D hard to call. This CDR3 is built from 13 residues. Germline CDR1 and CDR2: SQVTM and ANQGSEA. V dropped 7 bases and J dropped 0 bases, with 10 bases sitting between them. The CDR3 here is CSAGESSYNEQFF. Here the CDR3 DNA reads TGCAGCGCTGGAGAGAGCTCCTACAATGAGCAGTTCTTC.

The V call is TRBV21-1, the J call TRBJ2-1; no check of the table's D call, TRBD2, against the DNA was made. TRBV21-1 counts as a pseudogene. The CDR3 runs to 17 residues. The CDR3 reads CASKNPPGPQHDNEQFF. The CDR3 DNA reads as TGTGCCAGCAAAAATCCTCCAGGACCCCAGCATGACAATGAGCAGTTCTTC.

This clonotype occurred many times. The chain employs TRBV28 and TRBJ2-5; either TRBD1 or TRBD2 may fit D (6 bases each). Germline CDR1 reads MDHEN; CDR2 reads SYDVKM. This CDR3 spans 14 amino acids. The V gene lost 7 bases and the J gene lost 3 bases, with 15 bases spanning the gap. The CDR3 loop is CASTWGDNEETQYF. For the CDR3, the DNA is TGTGCCAGCACCTGGGGGGACAACGAAGAGACCCAGTACTTC. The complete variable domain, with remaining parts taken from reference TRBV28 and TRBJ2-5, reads DVKVTQSSRYLVKRTGEKVFLECVQDMDHENMFWYRQDPGLGLRLIYFSYDVKMKEKGDIPEGYSVSREKKERFSLILESASTNQTSMYLCASTWGDNEETQYFGPGTRLLVL.

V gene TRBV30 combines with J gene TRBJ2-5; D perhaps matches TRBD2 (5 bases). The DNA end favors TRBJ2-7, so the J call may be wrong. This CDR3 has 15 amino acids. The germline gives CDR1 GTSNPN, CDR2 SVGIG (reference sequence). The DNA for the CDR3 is TGTGCCTGGAGTGTACGAGGGAGTCTCTCCTACGAGCAGTACTTC. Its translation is CAWSVRGSLSYEQYF.

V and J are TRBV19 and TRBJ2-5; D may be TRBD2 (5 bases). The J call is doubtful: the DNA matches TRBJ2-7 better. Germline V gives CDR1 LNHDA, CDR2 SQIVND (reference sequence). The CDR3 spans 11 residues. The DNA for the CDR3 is TGTGCCGTCTCGTCGGGGAACGAGCAGTACTTC. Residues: CAVSSGNEQYF.

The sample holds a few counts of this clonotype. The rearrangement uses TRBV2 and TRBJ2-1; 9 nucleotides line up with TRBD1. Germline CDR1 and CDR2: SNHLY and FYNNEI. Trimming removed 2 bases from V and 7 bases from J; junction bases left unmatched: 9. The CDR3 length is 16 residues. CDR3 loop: CASSETTGQGPNEQFF. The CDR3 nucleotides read TGTGCCAGCAGTGAAACTACGGGACAGGGACCGAATGAGCAGTTCTTC. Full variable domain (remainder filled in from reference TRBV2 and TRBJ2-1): EPEVTQTPSHQVTQMGQEVILRCVPISNHLYFYWYRQILGQKVEFLVSFYNNEISEKSEIFDDQFSVERPDGSNFTLKIRSTKLEDSAMYFCASSETTGQGPNEQFFGPGTRLTVL.

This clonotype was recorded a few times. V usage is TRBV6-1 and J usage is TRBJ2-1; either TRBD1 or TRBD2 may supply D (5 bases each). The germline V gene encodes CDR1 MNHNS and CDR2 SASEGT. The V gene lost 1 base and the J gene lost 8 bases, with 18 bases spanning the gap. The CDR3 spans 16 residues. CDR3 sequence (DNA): TGTGCCAGCAGTGAAGGTTGGGGGATCCCCCCCGATGAGCAGTTCTTC. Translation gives CASSEGWGIPPDEQFF.

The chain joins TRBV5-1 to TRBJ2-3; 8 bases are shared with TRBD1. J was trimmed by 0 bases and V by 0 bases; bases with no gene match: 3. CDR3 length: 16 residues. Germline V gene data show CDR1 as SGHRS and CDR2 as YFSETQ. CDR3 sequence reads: CASSLGQGASTDTQYF. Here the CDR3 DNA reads TGCGCCAGCAGCTTGGGGCAGGGGGCGAGCACAGATACGCAGTATTTT.

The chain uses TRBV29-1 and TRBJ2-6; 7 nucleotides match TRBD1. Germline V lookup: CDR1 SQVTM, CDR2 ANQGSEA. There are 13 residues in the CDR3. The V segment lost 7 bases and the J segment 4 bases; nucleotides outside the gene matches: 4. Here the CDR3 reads CSATGDGANVLTF. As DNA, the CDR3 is TGCAGCGCCACAGGGGACGGGGCCAACGTCCTGACTTTC. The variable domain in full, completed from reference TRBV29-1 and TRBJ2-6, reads SAVISQKPSRDICQRGTSLTIQCQVDSQVTMMFWYRQQPGQSLTLIATANQGSEATYESGFVIDKFPISRPNLTFSTLTVSNMSPEDSSIYLCSATGDGANVLTFGAGSRLTVL.

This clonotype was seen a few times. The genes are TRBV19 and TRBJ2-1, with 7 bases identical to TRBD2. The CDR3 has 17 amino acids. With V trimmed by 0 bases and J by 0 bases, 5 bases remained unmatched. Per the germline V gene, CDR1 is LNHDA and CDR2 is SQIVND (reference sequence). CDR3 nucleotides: TGTGCCAGTAGTATAGAGGATAGCGGGTACTCCTACAATGAGCAGTTCTTC. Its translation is CASSIEDSGYSYNEQFF.

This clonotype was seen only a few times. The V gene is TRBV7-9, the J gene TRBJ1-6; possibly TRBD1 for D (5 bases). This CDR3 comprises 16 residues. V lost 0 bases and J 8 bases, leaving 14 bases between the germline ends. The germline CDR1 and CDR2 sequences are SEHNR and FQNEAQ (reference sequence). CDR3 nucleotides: TGTGCCAGCAGCTTAGCCGCAGCAGGGTTATATTCACCCCTCCACTTT. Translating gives CASSLAAAGLYSPLHF. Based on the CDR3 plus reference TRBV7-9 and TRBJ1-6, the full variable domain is DTGVSQNPRHKITKRGQNVTFRCDPISEHNRLYWYRQTLGQGPEFLTYFQNEAQLEKSRLLSDRFSAERPKGSFSTLEIQRTEQGDSAMYLCASSLAAAGLYSPLHFGNGTRLTVT.

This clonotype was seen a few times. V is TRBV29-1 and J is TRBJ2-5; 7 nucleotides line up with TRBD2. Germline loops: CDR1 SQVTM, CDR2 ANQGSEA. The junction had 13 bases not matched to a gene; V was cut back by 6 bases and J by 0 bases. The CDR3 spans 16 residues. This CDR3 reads CSVERDPPGHQETQYF. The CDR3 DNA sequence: TGCAGCGTGGAGCGGGACCCCCCTGGTCACCAAGAGACCCAGTACTTC.